The clone carrying this TCR beta chain was counted many times. The antigen is undetermined. The time point is: newly diagnosed GD, antithyroid drugs for less than 3 months. From PBMCs, RNA was extracted and then used to make the TCR library. The data belong to a study of regulatory T cells in long-lasting Graves disease. Investigators prepared the TCR beta libraries by applying iRepertoire HTBI primers and Arm-PCR of CDR3 regions. TCRdb re-derived calls from the multiplex PCR reads in MiXCR, one entry per CDR3 protein. This sample has more than 400,000 distinct CDR3 sequences, with about 16% found just once. CDR1 is SGHNT and CDR2 is YENEEA in the germline V gene. The junction had 7 bases not matched to a gene; V was cut back by 8 bases and J by 0 bases. The CDR3 totals 15 residues. Findings of the study overall: Gene preferences differed: TRBV28, TRBJ1-2, TRBJ2-5 in persistent cases.

This sample was also put to use in a study of T cells in Graves' hyperthyroidism and ophthalmopathy. That paper states: A patient was excluded if there was uncontrolled infection, other autoimmune disease, pregnancy or lactation. The study used the HTBI primer set for a first-round RT-PCR of the TCR CDR3. Within blood appeared most thyroid clonotypes that had expanded above 0.001.

The chain joins TRBV11-3 to TRBJ2-1; the match to TRBD2 covers 7 bases. This specimen consisted of peripheral blood mononuclear cells (PBMCs), obtained at new diagnosis, from a patient treated with antithyroid drugs. The receptor's source is a young woman with Graves disease. The CDR3 spells CASSALAVSYNEQFF. CDR3 nucleotides: TGTGCCAGCTCGGCGCTAGCGGTCTCCTACAATGAGCAGTTCTTC. Combining the CDR3 with reference TRBV11-3 and TRBJ2-1 gives the whole variable domain EAGVVQSPRYKIIEKKQPVAFWCNPISGHNTLYWYLQNLGQGPELLIRYENEEAVDDSQLPKDRFSAERLKGVDSTLKIQPAELGDSAVYLCASSALAVSYNEQFFGPGTRLTVL.